This T cell receptor (beta chain) was recorded in a study of blood T cell repertoires in COVID-19. For the study at large: T cells, B-cell-depleted T cells, or PBMCs supplied cDNA or gDNA.

V lost 3 bases, J lost 2 bases, and 16 bases lay in between. Germline-derived CDR1 and CDR2 are LNHNV and YYDKDF (reference sequence). The CDR3 has 16 residues. Assay: immunoSEQ multiplex PCR; the TCRdb copy retains only in-frame clones and omits some. Here the sample spans 200,000 to 300,000 clones, roughly 88% being singletons. There are a few counts of this clone. Adults between roughly 18 and 90 years of age took part from 20 to 25 US areas. Sequenced: PBMCs or T cells enriched from blood (not recorded which). The rearrangement joins TRBV15 to TRBJ1-2; TRBD1 is a possible D gene (6 bases). The origin of this receptor is a woman in her thirties or forties with acute COVID-19. The CDR3 spells CATSSGQPLLNYGYTF. Written as DNA, the CDR3 is TGTGCCACCAGCAGCGGACAGCCCTTATTGAACTATGGCTACACCTTC.